The 16 T cell receptor beta chains listed next were all sequenced from one sample in a study of metastatic and nonmetastatic thyroid tumors. TCRdb reanalyzed the PCR reads via MiXCR. The sample holds tens of thousands of clones, about 16% seen once. No patient received treatment before thyroid surgery. Sequencing was performed on blood. These receptors came from a female donor with papillary thyroid cancer or a benign thyroid nodule (not recorded which). Some clones in this sample may be carry-over from other donors' samples.

This clone was seen ten or more times. The chain joins TRBV28 to TRBJ2-5; TRBD2 might be the D (6 bases). The V gene's germline CDR1 is MDHEN and CDR2 SYDVKM. The V gene lost 7 bases and the J gene lost 2 bases, with 14 bases spanning the gap. This CDR3 comprises 14 residues. CDR3 protein: CASKTGLMQETQYF. The CDR3 region has the DNA TGTGCCAGCAAAACGGGACTTATGCAAGAGACCCAGTACTTC.

With respect to this clone: Sequence at one end of the junction differs from germline and may be a read error. This chain uses TRBV6-1 with TRBJ2-3; no definite D call. The CDR3 contains 17 residues. CDR1 and CDR2 (germline): MNHNS, SASEGT. Written as DNA, the CDR3 is TGTGCCAGCAGTAAAGCCCCTATTGAAAGGGGCACAGATACGCAGTATTTT. Protein sequence: CASSKAPIERGTDTQYF.

This clone has ten or more counts. V is TRBV29-1 and J is TRBJ2-2, with D perhaps assigned TRBD1 or TRBD2 (5 bases each). V dropped 7 bases and J dropped 7 bases, with 28 bases sitting between them. Germline V CDR1 and CDR2: SQVTM, ANQGSEA. The CDR3 runs 17 residues. The CDR3 loop reads CSDFPLSGTAGGGELFF. As DNA, the CDR3 is TGCAGCGATTTCCCTTTATCTGGGACCGCCGGAGGCGGGGAGCTGTTTTTT.

This clone showed up just a few times. A single base separates this from a much larger clone, so it may be a read error. V is TRBV19 and J is TRBJ1-5; a weak D match, TRBD1 (5 bases). This CDR3 has 14 amino acids. Germline V gives CDR1 LNHDA, CDR2 SQIVND (reference sequence). CDR3 protein: CASSSTGGNKPQHF. For the CDR3, the DNA is TGTGCCAGTAGTAGCACAGGTGGCAATAAGCCCCAGCATTTT.

V gene TRBV14 combines with J gene TRBJ1-1; 7 nucleotides match TRBD1. The CDR3 is made up of 15 amino acids. In germline, CDR1 is SGHDN, CDR2 FVKESK. Unmatched junction bases numbered 2, after V lost 0 bases and J lost 1 base. This chain's CDR3 is CASSQERGPNTEAFF. CDR3 sequence (DNA): TGTGCCAGCAGCCAAGAGAGGGGGCCGAACACTGAAGCTTTCTTT.

The sample holds many counts of this clone. The chain combines TRBV20-1 with TRBJ1-2; the D gene is possibly TRBD1 (6 bases). The CDR3 extends over 15 amino acids. The V gene's germline CDR1 is DFQATT and CDR2 SNEGSKA (reference sequence). Trimming took 4 bases from V and 6 from J, leaving 21 bases between them. The CDR3 here is CSAIESRGIKDGYTF. CDR3 in DNA: TGCAGTGCTATTGAGTCAAGGGGGATTAAGGATGGCTACACCTTC.

This clone occurred a few times. The identical CDR3 is also encoded by other nucleotide sequences in the sample. The chain employs TRBV3-1 and TRBJ1-6; 10 bases match TRBD1. CDR1 LGHDT and CDR2 YNNKEL come from the germline V gene (reference sequence). CDR3 length: 16 amino acids. V lost 2 bases, J lost 7 bases, and 5 bases stayed unmatched. The CDR3 nucleotides are TGTGCCAGCAGCCAAAGCCGGGACAGGGGAAATTCACCCCTCCACTTT. This sequence encodes CASSQSRDRGNSPLHF.

This clone turned up a few times. The J gene is TRBJ2-5, the V gene TRBV6-1; either TRBD1 or TRBD2 may fit D (5 bases each). The V gene lost 7 bases and the J gene lost 4 bases, with 16 bases spanning the gap. CDR1 is MNHNS and CDR2 is SASEGT in the germline V gene. The CDR3 has 14 residues. In nucleotides, the CDR3 is TGTGCCAGCACCCACCCTGGGGGTGCAGAGACCCAGTACTTC. Translation gives CASTHPGGAETQYF.

The sample holds many counts of this clone. The J gene is TRBJ2-1, the V gene TRBV20-1; 10 positions agree with TRBD2. This CDR3 contains 15 residues. J gave up 1 base and V 5 bases, and 5 bases lay outside the gene matches. Germline assignment: CDR1 DFQATT and CDR2 SNEGSKA (reference sequence). The CDR3 DNA reads as TGCAGTGCTTTAACTAGCGGGGCTTCCTACAATGAGCAGTTCTTC. This sequence encodes CSALTSGASYNEQFF.

There are many counts of this clone. This chain connects TRBV2 to TRBJ2-1; 12 positions match TRBD2. V trimming: 6 bases; J trimming: 10 bases; junction bases outside the gene matches: 10. Germline V gene data show CDR1 as SNHLY and CDR2 as FYNNEI. The CDR3 length is 15 residues. CDR3 DNA sequence: TGTGCCAGCAGGAGACTAGCGGGAGTGTGGGGGGAGCAGTTCTTC. Amino acid sequence: CASRRLAGVWGEQFF.

This clone was recorded at least ten times. The gene calls are TRBV6-6 and TRBJ1-5; TRBD1 is a possible D gene (5 bases). Trimming took 0 bases from V and 2 from J, leaving 11 bases between them. The CDR3 is 16 amino acids. Germline V gives CDR1 MNHNY, CDR2 SVGAGI (reference sequence). CDR3 sequence reads: CASSYSQQVRNQPQHF. The CDR3 coding sequence is TGTGCCAGCAGTTACTCACAACAGGTCCGCAATCAGCCCCAGCATTTT.

This clone was recorded at least ten times. V is TRBV5-8 and J is TRBJ1-4; TRBD1 aligns across 9 bases. The CDR3 runs to 15 residues. Germline loops: CDR1 SGHTS, CDR2 YDEGEE. V was pared by 3 bases and J by 3 bases, with 3 bases of the junction left unmatched. The DNA of the CDR3 is TGTGCCAGCAGCTCACAGGGGGCGGCTAATGAAAAACTGTTTTTT. Its protein is CASSSQGAANEKLFF.

The chain has TRBV19 and TRBJ1-2; unclear D gene. V was cut by 0 bases and J by 7 bases, with 15 bases left in between. The germline V gene has CDR1 LNHDA and CDR2 SQIVND (reference sequence). CDR3 length: 15 residues. CDR3 in DNA: TGTGCCAGTAGTATAGAACGGACGGGGAGAGGTGGCTACACCTTC. This codes for CASSIERTGRGGYTF. Supplemented by reference TRBV19 and TRBJ1-2, the full variable domain reads DGGITQSPKYLFRKEGQNVTLSCEQNLNHDAMYWYRQDPGQGLRLIYYSQIVNDFQKGDIAEGYSVSREKKESFPLTVTSAQKNPTAFYLCASSIERTGRGGYTFGSGTRLTVV.

This clone was counted only a few times. The rearrangement joins TRBV6-2 or TRBV6-3 to TRBJ2-5, with TRBD2 matching 11 bases. There are 17 residues in the CDR3. V dropped 10 bases and J dropped 2; count of bases not matched to a gene: 15. Germline CDR1 is MNHEY and CDR2 is SVGEGT. The DNA of the CDR3 is TGTGCCATCTGCAGTGGGGGGACTAGCGGACTTCAAGAGACCCAGTACTTC. Amino acid sequence: CAICSGGTSGLQETQYF.

This clone showed up many times. V is TRBV12-3 or TRBV12-4 and J is TRBJ1-1; D not certain. V dropped 3 bases and J dropped 3 bases, with 5 bases sitting between them. The CDR3 extends over 12 amino acids. The CDR3 DNA reads as TGTGCCAGCAGTTTGCGGGACACTGAAGCTTTCTTT. Translating gives CASSLRDTEAFF.

This clone occurred many times. The chain recombines TRBV18 with TRBJ1-6, with no clear D. The CDR3 consists of 14 residues. The germline gives CDR1 KGHSH, CDR2 LQKENI. V shed 1 base and J shed 5 bases, with 6 bases lying between them. Here the CDR3 DNA reads TGTGCCAGCTCACCACAGGGCAATAATTCACCCCTCCACTTT. It is translated as CASSPQGNNSPLHF.